The rows below give T cell receptor beta chains drawn from one sample of a study of early T cells in non-severe SARS-CoV-2 infection. TCRdb used MiXCR to reprocess the 5' RACE reads, holding one entry per CDR3 protein. The repertoire holds 55,000 to 80,000 distinct CDR3 sequences, about 10% seen once, with 13% in the top ten. Specimen: whole blood, collected at baseline. The receptors come from an adult who was a healthcare worker with PCR-confirmed SARS-CoV-2 infection or an uninfected control (not recorded which). Both conserved end residues are part of each CDR3. D genes are given only for firm matches. The size of a clone is reported for some rows only, either as once, few or many, or as a class for expanded clones.

TRBV14	-	TRBJ2-1	TRBD2	CASSQVGGRTYNEQFF	TGTGCCAGCAGCCAAGTCGGCGGGAGAACCTACAATGAGCAGTTCTTC
TRBV7-6	few	TRBJ2-3	-	CASSSGTADTQYF	TGTGCCAGCAGCTCCGGGACTGCAGATACGCAGTATTTT
TRBV19	few	TRBJ1-1	-	CATSPPRAGNTEAFF	TGTGCCACCAGCCCTCCGCGGGCAGGGAACACTGAAGCTTTCTTT
TRBV18	many	TRBJ1-1	TRBD1	CASSPEGQGSTAFF	TGTGCCAGCTCACCAGAAGGACAGGGCTCAACGGCTTTCTTT
TRBV20-1	many	TRBJ2-3	TRBD2	CSAALRLAGDTDTQYF	TGCAGTGCTGCCCTTCGACTAGCGGGGGACACAGATACGCAGTATTTT
TRBV11-2	-	TRBJ1-6	-	CASSSNGQGSSPLHF	TGTGCCAGCAGCTCCAACGGGCAGGGTAGTTCACCCCTCCACTTT
TRBV7-2	many	TRBJ1-2	-	CASSLSVSDYGYTF	TGTGCCAGCAGCTTATCTGTGAGCGACTATGGCTACACCTTC
TRBV3-1	few	TRBJ2-5	-	CASSLRSRRGETQYF	TGTGCCAGCAGCCTTCGGAGCAGGAGGGGAGAGACCCAGTACTTC
TRBV7-6	-	TRBJ1-2	-	CASSSRTADNYGYTF	TGTGCCAGCAGCTCCCGGACAGCTGATAACTATGGCTACACCTTC
TRBV2	-	TRBJ2-3	TRBD2	CASSDPPERGTQYF	TGTGCCAGCAGTGACCCCCCAGAGCGGGGGACGCAGTATTTT
TRBV3-1	many	TRBJ1-5	TRBD1	CASSLDRDQPQHF	TGTGCCAGCAGCCTAGACAGGGATCAGCCCCAGCATTTT
TRBV7-9	-	TRBJ2-7	TRBD1	CASSSLPGQGASYEQYF	TGTGCCAGCAGCTCTCTCCCTGGACAGGGTGCTTCCTACGAGCAGTACTTC
TRBV20-1	many	TRBJ2-7	-	CSAASGLTLGEQYF	TGCAGTGCTGCCTCTGGGCTAACGCTTGGTGAGCAGTACTTC
TRBV4-3	many	TRBJ2-7	TRBD1	CASSPRQGHYEQYF	TGCGCCAGCAGCCCCCGACAGGGGCACTACGAGCAGTACTTC